Following are 14 T cell receptor beta chains from one sample sequenced in a study of blood T cells in healthy people across ages. Next came a second PCR, run for about 6 to 11 cycles, which used a sample-barcoded 5' primer along with a J-beta primer mix. TCRdb used MiXCR to reprocess the 5' RACE reads, holding one entry per CDR3 protein. The sample yields around 670,000 distinct CDR3 sequences, approximately 30% seen once. The specimen sequenced was blood. These receptors originate from a woman over 75 in good health.

In its sample, this clonotype was seen many times. Mismatch with germline at one junction end may stem from a read error. The rearrangement uses TRBV6-1 and TRBJ2-4; no clear D. Germline V CDR1 and CDR2: MNHNS, SASEGT. The length of the CDR3 is 14 residues. The CDR3 spells CASSEGPAGNIQYF. As DNA, the CDR3 is TGTGCCAGCAGCGAAGGGCCGGCAGGAAACATTCAGTACTTC.

This clonotype was observed a few times. This sequence may be a read error, since a much larger clone differs from it by one base. The chain links TRBV27 to TRBJ2-5; TRBD1 might be the D (6 bases). CDR3 length: 13 residues. Germline loops: CDR1 MNHEY, CDR2 SMNVEV (reference sequence). Between the trimmed V and J ends, which lost 5 bases and 5 bases, there was a span of 12 bases. The CDR3 nucleotides read TGTGCCAGCAGTAAACAGGGTTGGGAGACCCAGTACTTC. Amino acids: CASSKQGWETQYF.

This clonotype was recorded a few times. The rearrangement joins TRBV5-1 to TRBJ1-2; tentatively, D is TRBD1 (6 bases). Trimming took off 2 bases at V and 6 bases at J, with 17 bases between the two ends. Germline V gives CDR1 SGHRS, CDR2 YFSETQ. The CDR3 is made up of 15 amino acids. CDR3 protein: CASSLDIDRLDGYTF. The CDR3 nucleotides are TGCGCCAGCAGCTTAGATATTGACAGGCTGGATGGCTACACCTTC.

V is TRBV5-1 and J is TRBJ2-7; TRBD1 aligns across 11 bases. Germline V CDR1 and CDR2: SGHRS, YFSETQ. With 9 bases clipped from V and 6 bases from J, the junction kept 8 bases outside the gene matches. The CDR3 sequence is 13 residues long. CDR3 loop: CATDPGTGGEQYF. The CDR3 region has the DNA TGCGCCACGGACCCGGGGACAGGGGGCGAGCAGTACTTC.

This clonotype was picked up many times. The rearrangement joins TRBV6-4 to TRBJ2-3; TRBD1 aligns across 10 bases. The CDR3 runs to 14 residues. Germline assignment: CDR1 MRHNA and CDR2 SNTAGT. The J segment lost 4 bases and the V segment lost 6 bases, leaving 4 bases of the junction unmatched. The CDR3 sequence: CASSRDRGADTQYF. The CDR3 nucleotides are TGTGCCAGCAGCAGGGACAGGGGCGCAGATACGCAGTATTTT.

This clonotype showed up many times. V gene TRBV5-5 combines with J gene TRBJ2-7, with D uncertain. Trimming pared 0 bases from V and 2 bases from J, leaving 9 bases between. Germline loops: CDR1 SGHKS, CDR2 YYEKEE (reference sequence). The CDR3 runs to 14 residues. The CDR3 DNA reads TGTGCCAGCAGCTTGGTCATGGTCGCCTACGAGCAGTACTTC. Protein product: CASSLVMVAYEQYF.

In this sample, this clonotype turned up a few times. This chain joins TRBV5-1 and TRBJ2-2; D remains unclear. CDR1 and CDR2 (germline): SGHRS, YFSETQ. The CDR3 runs to 15 residues. V was pared by 0 bases and J by 6 bases, with 12 bases between. The CDR3 DNA reads TGCGCCAGCAGCTTGGTCCAGGCGAGCCCCGGGGAGCTGTTTTTT. This gives the protein CASSLVQASPGELFF.

The V call is TRBV7-2, the J call TRBJ2-1; D call uncertain. Germline V gene sequence: CDR1 SGHTA, CDR2 FQGNSA. This CDR3 has 15 residues. V lost 2 bases and J 5 bases, leaving 13 bases between the germline ends. The CDR3 DNA sequence: TGTGCCAGCAGCTTAATAGGCCCTATTAACAATGAGCAGTTCTTC. Its translation: CASSLIGPINNEQFF.

This clonotype has a handful of counts. The junction does not match germline at one end; this may be a read error. The rearrangement links TRBV7-8 to TRBJ2-7; 9 bases line up with TRBD2. The J call may be faulty, since TRBJ2-5 better matches the DNA end. CDR1 and CDR2 (germline): SGHVS, FQNEAQ. The CDR3 is made up of 15 amino acids. The chain's CDR3 is CAGSFGAGGVETQYF. CDR3 bases: TGTGCCGGCAGCTTCGGAGCGGGGGGCGTGGAGACCCAGTACTTC.

J is TRBJ2-5 and V is TRBV7-2; TRBD2 matches 9 bases. The V gene's germline CDR1 is SGHTA and CDR2 FQGNSA. V lost 5 bases, J lost 11 bases, and 15 bases stayed unmatched. This CDR3 is 15 amino acids long. CDR3 region: CASSPGGTSQSEQYF. CDR3 nucleotide sequence: TGTGCCAGCAGCCCGGGGGGGACTAGCCAAAGTGAGCAGTACTTC.

This clonotype was counted ten times or more. This chain joins TRBV4-2 and TRBJ2-1; 11 positions agree with TRBD2. Germline CDR1 and CDR2: LGHNA and YNFKEQ. This CDR3 has 14 amino acids. Trimming removed 3 bases from V and 7 bases from J; junction bases left unmatched: 2. CDR3 loop: CASSQGLAVNEQFF. The CDR3 bases are TGTGCCAGCAGCCAGGGACTAGCGGTAAATGAGCAGTTCTTC.

V usage is TRBV5-1 and J usage is TRBJ2-5; TRBD2 aligns across 10 bases. The V gene's germline CDR1 is SGHRS and CDR2 YFSETQ. CDR3 length: 15 amino acids. After removal of 1 base from V and 3 bases from J, the junction contained 3 bases not matched to a gene. CDR3 bases: TGCGCCAGCAGCTTGAGCAGCGGGGGGGAAGAGACCCAGTACTTC. Its protein product is CASSLSSGGEETQYF.

The count of this clonotype is one. The chain recombines TRBV5-5 with TRBJ2-7; unclear D gene. Trimming took 1 base from V and 7 from J, leaving 15 bases between them. CDR3 length: 14 amino acids. CDR1 is SGHKS, CDR2 YYEKEE, per germline (reference sequence). CDR3 amino acids: CASSLFRSVSEQYF. CDR3 bases: TGTGCCAGCAGCTTGTTTCGCAGCGTTAGTGAGCAGTACTTC.

The CDR3 nucleotides are TGTGCCAGCAGTTGCGGACTAGCGGGGGGCTACAATGAGCAGTTCTTC. Amino acid sequence: CASSCGLAGGYNEQFF. V usage is TRBV6-2 or TRBV6-3 and J usage is TRBJ2-1; 14 bases match TRBD2. The germline gives CDR1 MNHEY, CDR2 SVGEGT. V shed 4 bases and J 3 bases; nucleotides not matched to a gene: 2. This CDR3 is built from 16 residues.